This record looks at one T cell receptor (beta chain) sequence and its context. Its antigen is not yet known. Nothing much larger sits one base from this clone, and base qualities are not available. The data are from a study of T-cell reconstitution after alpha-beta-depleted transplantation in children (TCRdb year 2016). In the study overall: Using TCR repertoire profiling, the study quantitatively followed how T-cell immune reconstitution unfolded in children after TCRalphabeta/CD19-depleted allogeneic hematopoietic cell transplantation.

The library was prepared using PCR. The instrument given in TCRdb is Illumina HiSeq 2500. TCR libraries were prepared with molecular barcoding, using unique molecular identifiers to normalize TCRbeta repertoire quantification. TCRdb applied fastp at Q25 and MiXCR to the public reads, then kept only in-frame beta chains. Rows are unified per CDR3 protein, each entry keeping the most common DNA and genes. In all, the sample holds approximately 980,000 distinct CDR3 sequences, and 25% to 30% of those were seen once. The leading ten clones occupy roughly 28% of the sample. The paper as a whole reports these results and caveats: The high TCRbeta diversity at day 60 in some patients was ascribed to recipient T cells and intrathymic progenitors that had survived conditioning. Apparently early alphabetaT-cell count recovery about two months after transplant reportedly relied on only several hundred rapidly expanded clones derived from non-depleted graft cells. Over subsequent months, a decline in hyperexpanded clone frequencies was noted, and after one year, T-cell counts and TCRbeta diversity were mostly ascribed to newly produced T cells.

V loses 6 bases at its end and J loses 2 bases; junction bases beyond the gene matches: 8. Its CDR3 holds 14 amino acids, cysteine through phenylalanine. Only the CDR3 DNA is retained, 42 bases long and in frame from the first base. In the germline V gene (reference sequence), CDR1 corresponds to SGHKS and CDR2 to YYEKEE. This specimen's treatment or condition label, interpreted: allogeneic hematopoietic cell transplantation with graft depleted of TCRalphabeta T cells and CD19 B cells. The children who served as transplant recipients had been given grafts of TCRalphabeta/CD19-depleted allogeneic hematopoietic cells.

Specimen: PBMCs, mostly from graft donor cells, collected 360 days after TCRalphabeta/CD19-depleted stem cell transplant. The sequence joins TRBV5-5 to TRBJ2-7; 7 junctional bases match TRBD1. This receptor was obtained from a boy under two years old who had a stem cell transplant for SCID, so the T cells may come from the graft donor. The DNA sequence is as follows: TGTGCCAGCAACTTCGACAGGGTAACCTACGAGCAGTACTTC. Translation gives CASNFDRVTYEQYF.